This entry describes one T cell receptor beta chain. In its sample, this clonotype was seen many times. This receptor's antigen is unknown. Per-nucleotide qualities are absent, and no much larger clonotype sits a single base away. The source of the sample is a study of quantifying T cell responses using KT2 cells (dated by TCRdb to between 2016 and 2019). About the study as a whole: RNA was DNase-treated and reverse transcribed with TCR alpha and beta constant-region primers, mostly using SuperScript III. To prevent over-amplification, PCR2 was performed as a SYBR Green qPCR and halted at a predetermined fluorescence threshold. Under optimum conditions, the T4 ligation step was estimated to exceed 9% efficiency.

CDR3 length: 15 amino acids, cysteine to phenylalanine. The DNA shown is the 45-base CDR3, in frame from base 1. The germline V and J ends show losses of 6 bases and 1 base respectively, and no gene match explains 9 bases of the junction. Taken from the germline V gene (reference sequence), the CDR1 and CDR2 loops are DFQATT and SNEGSKA. Known numbers of KT2, a T cell clone whose TCR had been sequenced previously, were spiked into unfractionated PBMC to test the sensitivity and accuracy of the pipeline. A range of KT2-to-PBMC ratios was set up by mixing KT2 cells into a fixed number of PBMC. General findings and caveats noted by the study authors: No side-by-side comparison between this pipeline and other TCR sequencing techniques was included in the study. Detection of KT2 sequences showed saturation at very high KT2 spike-in numbers. KT2 sequences were detected down to the lowest spike-in tested, about one KT2 cell per 100,000 PBMC. Over several orders of magnitude, the number of KT2 alpha and beta sequences rose linearly with the number of KT2 cells put in.

The method behind the library was UMI-ligation and nested PCR. Using T4 RNA ligase 1, a single-stranded oligonucleotide bearing the Illumina SP2 sequence plus a UMI was ligated onto the 3' end of the cDNA. PCR1 used approximately 4 cycles (98 degrees C 15 s, 69 degrees C 30 s, 72 degrees C 40 s), and the beta primer was an equimolar mix of RC1.1 and RC1.2 that covered TRBC1 and TRBC2. Starting at PCR2, the TCR alpha and beta chains were handled separately, and sample indices and Illumina adaptors were added. Placed after an 8-base spacer, the UMI was made up of 12 random nucleotides arranged as two hexamers with a spacer between them. Sequencing was done on an Illumina MiSeq using v2 2x251 paired-end chemistry, usually with around 12 samples per run. To increase diversity, roughly 5-7% PhiX DNA was added to each sequencing library. Per the source publication's procedure: bcl2fastq converted raw reads to FASTQ, and Demultiplexor demultiplexed the reads by dual indices. V and J genes were assigned by Decombinator through tag matching, with a single base-pair mismatch being allowed. Using UMIs, Collapsinator corrected both sequencing errors and the frequency errors that come from PCR heterogeneity. CDR3Translator converted Decombinator identifiers into nucleotide sequence, translated that sequence into amino acids, and extracted CDR3 based on C- and N-terminal motifs. Each distinct KT2 TCR was counted as one cluster of KT2 sequences that shared a single unique molecular identifier. The public sequencing data were trimmed at Q25 with fastp and processed into clonotypes with MiXCR by TCRdb, which kept only in-frame beta chains. CDR3 protein duplicates are merged, each entry listing the most common genes and DNA. The V and J calls here are based on TCRdb, not the publication. Here the sample has approximately 57,000 distinct CDR3 sequences; roughly an eighth occur a single time. 9.4% of the sample comes from the top ten.

Here the chain combines TRBV20-1 and TRBJ1-5; TRBD1 aligns with 7 central bases. Sequencing was performed on PBMCs spiked with cells of the T cell clone KT2. This TCR derives from a human donor. The DNA is as follows: TGCAGTGCCGTTCCGCCGACAGGGAGCAATCAGCCCCAGCATTTT. It encodes CSAVPPTGSNQPQHF.